The 13 T cell receptor beta chains below all came from one sample that was sequenced in a study of breast tumors, draining lymph nodes, adjacent tissues. Each CDR3 protein is one row after TCRdb ran MiXCR on the multiplex PCR reads. This table holds 150,000 to 250,000 distinct CDR3 sequences, about 32% found once. The lymph nodes were axillary draining lymph nodes from breast cancer patients. The sample taken for sequencing was axillary lymph node tissue. All receptors derive from a female donor with breast cancer. Some clones in this sample may be carry-over from other donors' samples.

The genes are TRBV6-1 and TRBJ1-2, with TRBD1 matching over 8 bases. The V gene's germline CDR1 is MNHNS and CDR2 SASEGT. CDR3 length equals 14 residues. J lost 5 bases, V lost 0 bases, and 2 bases had no gene match. CDR3 bases: TGTGCCAGCAGTGAAGCCTGGACAGGGTATGGCTACACCTTC. Translated, it gives CASSEAWTGYGYTF.

J is TRBJ2-2 and V is TRBV2; D possibly matches TRBD1 or TRBD2 (5 bases each). This CDR3 is built from 18 residues. Trimming cost V 0 bases and J 8 bases, with 22 bases left between them. Germline CDR1 is SNHLY and CDR2 is FYNNEI. This CDR3 is CASSEARGGNPTGGELFF. CDR3 DNA: TGTGCCAGCAGTGAAGCGCGTGGGGGAAACCCCACAGGAGGGGAGCTGTTTTTT.

This clonotype has more than one count but fewer than ten. Since a much larger clone is just one base distant, this may be a read error. The genes are TRBV7-2 and TRBJ2-5; perhaps TRBD1 as D (5 bases). Per the germline V gene, CDR1 is SGHTA and CDR2 is FQGNSA. The CDR3 length is 15 residues. The DNA for the CDR3 is TGTGCCAGCAGCGTCCTGGGGCCTTGGAAAGAGACCCAGCACTTC. Residues: CASSVLGPWKETQHF.

In the case of this clonotype: This may be a read error, as it is one base from a much larger clone. V usage is TRBV9 and J usage is TRBJ1-6; D is perhaps TRBD1 (5 bases). The CDR3 runs 15 residues. Germline-derived CDR1 and CDR2 are SGDLS and YYNGEE. CDR3 protein: CASSVDDRQNSPPHF. DNA of the CDR3: TGTGCCAGCAGCGTAGACGACAGACAGAATTCACCCCCCCACTTT.

The rearrangement joins TRBV6-1 to TRBJ2-7; 10 bases match TRBD1. V trimming: 5 bases; J trimming: 5 bases; junction bases outside the gene matches: 12. The CDR3 length is 16 residues. The V gene's germline CDR1 is MNHNS and CDR2 SASEGT. This CDR3 is CASSPLPGQGKNEQYF. As DNA, the CDR3 is TGTGCCAGCAGTCCGCTCCCGGGACAGGGGAAAAACGAGCAGTACTTC.

Comments on this clonotype: With a much larger clone just one base away, this may be a read error. The CDR3 DNA reads TGTGCCAGCAGCTCCGGGGACATACCCTACGAGCAGTCCTTC. Translation gives CASSSGDIPYEQSF. V gene TRBV9 combines with J gene TRBJ2-7, with D perhaps TRBD1 (6 bases). The CDR3 is 14 residues long. CDR1 is SGDLS and CDR2 is YYNGEE in the germline V gene. Using reference TRBV9 and TRBJ2-7 for the parts outside the CDR3, the full variable domain is DSGVTQTPKHLITATGQRVTLRCSPRSGDLSVYWYQQSLDQGLQFLIQYYNGEERAKGNILERFSAQQFPDLHSELNLSSLELGDSALYFCASSSGDIPYEQSFGPGTRLTVT.

The V call is TRBV20-1, the J call TRBJ2-2; 10 nucleotides align to TRBD1. Germline CDR1 DFQATT, CDR2 SNEGSKA (reference sequence). The CDR3 sequence is 16 residues long. Trimming took 0 bases from V and 4 from J; bases not matched to a gene: 5. The CDR3 region is CSARDRQGATTGELFF. CDR3 nucleotides: TGCAGTGCTAGAGACAGACAGGGGGCGACCACCGGGGAGCTGTTTTTT.

The chain links TRBV20-1 to TRBJ2-3, with TRBD2 matching 12 bases. The CDR3 consists of 15 residues. Germline V CDR1 and CDR2: DFQATT, SNEGSKA (reference sequence). Germline trimming cut 3 bases from V and 6 bases from J; bases unmatched to any gene: 7. The CDR3 DNA is TGCAGTGCTAGCCTAGCGGGGGGGCTGACGGATACGCAGTATTTT. Its translation is CSASLAGGLTDTQYF.

Note on this clonotype: The conserved phenylalanine or tryptophan is not found at the CDR3 terminus, so this likely reflects a read error. No DNA is shown, since the ends of the CDR3 on it are uncertain; the CDR3 is the one TCRdb lists. The chain uses TRBV20-1 and TRBJ2-7; TRBD2 is the table's D call, not checked against the DNA. Germline CDR1 is DFQATT and CDR2 is SNEGSKA (reference sequence). From its first to its last residue, the CDR3 has 8 amino acids. The CDR3 protein is CSARDGAG.

This clonotype was observed at least ten times. The chain has TRBV20-1 and TRBJ1-5; D is undetermined. Germline values: CDR1 DFQATT, CDR2 SNEGSKA (reference sequence). Trimming shortened V by 0 bases and J by 0 bases, and 9 bases separated the two germline ends. This CDR3 comprises 15 residues. The CDR3 nucleotides read TGCAGTGCTAGAGATCCCAGAAATAGCAATCAGCCCCAGCATTTT. It yields the protein CSARDPRNSNQPQHF.

This clonotype has a single count. The chain is built from TRBV24-1 and TRBJ1-6; 11 bases map to TRBD1. CDR1 KGHDR and CDR2 SFDVKD come from the germline V gene. There are 18 residues in the CDR3. With V trimmed by 4 bases and J by 7 bases, 11 bases remained unmatched. CDR3 sequence: CATSEGTGGQLGNSPLHF. Written as DNA, the CDR3 is TGTGCCACCAGTGAGGGGACAGGGGGACAACTAGGAAATTCACCCCTCCACTTT.

The V call is TRBV4-2, the J call TRBJ1-5; D remains unclear. Per germline, CDR1 LGHNA and CDR2 YNFKEQ. Trimming removed 4 bases from V and 0 bases from J, with 19 bases in between. The CDR3 is made up of 18 amino acids. CDR3 bases: TGTGCCAGCAGCCGAAACCAACCAGGAGCAGATAGCAATCAGCCCCAGCATTTT. Its protein is CASSRNQPGADSNQPQHF.

The genes are TRBV27 and TRBJ2-3, with D unclear. This CDR3 is 15 amino acids long. Deletions cut 3 bases from V and 2 bases from J, with 12 bases between. Germline CDR1 is MNHEY and CDR2 is SMNVEV (reference sequence). The CDR3, as DNA: TGTGCCAGCAGTTTCACACCCACATACACAGATACGCAGTATTTT. Encoded protein: CASSFTPTYTDTQYF.